Below are 15 T cell receptor beta chains sequenced from a single sample in a study of patients and donors after allogeneic stem cell transplantation. TCRdb re-called the RT-PCR reads with MiXCR, one entry per CDR3 protein. The table lists around 2,000 distinct CDR3 sequences, about 1.7% of them singletons. The specimen sequenced was blood, either unsorted or a sorted T cell fraction (not recorded which). These receptor sequences come from a human donor who was either an allogeneic HSCT recipient or a stem cell or donor lymphocyte infusion donor (not recorded which). It is not recorded whose cells these are; they may come from a transplant donor.

By share, this clonotype counts as large. The chain links TRBV2 to TRBJ2-1; 7 bases line up with TRBD1. The J segment lost 7 bases and the V segment lost 4 bases, leaving 7 bases of the junction unmatched. Germline loops: CDR1 SNHLY, CDR2 FYNNEI. This CDR3 region has 14 residues. The CDR3 spells CASSAVTGLNEQFF. For the CDR3, the DNA is TGTGCCAGCAGTGCCGTGACAGGGTTGAATGAGCAGTTCTTC.

In this sample, this clonotype is medium-sized. The chain has TRBV5-1 and TRBJ2-7; 10 positions agree with TRBD2. This CDR3 has 16 residues. Looked up from germline, CDR1 is SGHRS and CDR2 is YFSETQ. The V gene end was trimmed by 4 bases and the J gene end by 4 bases; junction bases not matched to a gene: 11. In DNA form, the CDR3 reads TGCGCCAGCAGCCACGGACACAGACTAGCGGGTTACGAGCAGTACTTC. Residues: CASSHGHRLAGYEQYF.

This clonotype is deemed medium-sized. V gene TRBV20-1 combines with J gene TRBJ2-6; TRBD2 might be the D (6 bases). Trimming removed 6 bases at V and 1 base at J, with 16 bases between. Germline V lookup: CDR1 DFQATT, CDR2 SNEGSKA (reference sequence). The CDR3 contains 16 residues. The CDR3: CSARRGGLSGANVLTF. The CDR3 DNA reads as TGCAGTGCCCGCCGGGGAGGACTTTCTGGGGCCAACGTCCTGACTTTC.

Within the sample, this clonotype is medium-sized (0.01 to 0.1%). The chain recombines TRBV29-1 with TRBJ1-2; D unresolved. The CDR3 length is 12 residues. Per the germline V gene, CDR1 is SQVTM and CDR2 is ANQGSEA. With 5 bases removed from V and 8 bases from J, the gap between germline ends came to 15 bases. The CDR3 DNA sequence: TGCAGCGTTTATCCCTTTTTCTTAGGCTACACCTTC. Protein: CSVYPFFLGYTF.

This clonotype is classed as medium-sized. The chain combines TRBV7-9 with TRBJ2-3; 8 nucleotides line up with TRBD2. Trimming took 4 bases from V and 4 from J; bases not matched to a gene: 4. The length of the CDR3 is 14 residues. Germline V gene lookup returns CDR1 SEHNR and CDR2 FQNEAQ (reference sequence). DNA of the CDR3: TGTGCCAGCAGCTCGTTCGGGAGGGCAGATACGCAGTATTTT. Protein: CASSSFGRADTQYF.

By share, this clonotype counts as large (0.1 to 1%). CDR3 amino acids: CASSLMDRADYGYTF. In DNA, the CDR3 is TGTGCCAGCAGCCTTATGGACAGGGCTGACTATGGCTACACCTTC. V gene TRBV5-5 combines with J gene TRBJ1-2, with TRBD1 identical over 8 bases. The CDR3 consists of 15 residues. Germline CDR1 SGHKS, CDR2 YYEKEE (reference sequence). V gave up 4 bases and J gave up 3 bases; unmatched junction bases: 8.

This clonotype is medium-sized by share. The chain carries TRBV12-3 or TRBV12-4 and TRBJ2-7; unclear D gene. CDR3 size: 15 residues. The V end lost 8 bases, the J end lost 1 base, and 18 bases lay between the germline ends. The CDR3 DNA follows: TGTGCCAGCTCTAAAGACGGAAGCCAGTCCTACGAGCAGTACTTC. As protein: CASSKDGSQSYEQYF.

This clonotype counts as large. The chain recombines TRBV11-2 with TRBJ2-1; D is unclear. The germline V gene encodes CDR1 SGHAT and CDR2 FQNNGV. Trimming stripped 4 bases from V and 1 base from J, with 20 bases between. This CDR3 is 18 amino acids long. In nucleotides, the CDR3 is TGTGCCAGCAGCTCTCTGAGGTCCGGGCCCCATTCCTACAATGAGCAGTTCTTC. It yields the protein CASSSLRSGPHSYNEQFF. The whole variable domain, remainder taken from reference TRBV11-2 and TRBJ2-1, is EAGVAQSPRYKIIEKRQSVAFWCNPISGHATLYWYQQILGQGPKLLIQFQNNGVVDDSQLPKDRFSAERLKGVDSTLKIQPAKLEDSAVYLCASSSLRSGPHSYNEQFFGPGTRLTVL.

This clonotype rates as medium-sized. The rearrangement joins TRBV5-6 to TRBJ1-3; TRBD1 might be the D (5 bases). This CDR3 has 14 amino acids. CDR1 and CDR2 (germline): SGHDT, YYEEEE. V lost 1 base and J lost 2, with 7 bases in between. The DNA of the CDR3 is TGTGCCAGCAGCTTGCGAGGGGCTGGAAACACCATATATTTT. Protein: CASSLRGAGNTIYF.

This clonotype is large in the sample. The genes are TRBV6-2 or TRBV6-3 and TRBJ2-7; D may correspond to TRBD1 or TRBD2 (5 bases each). The CDR3 spans 15 residues. Looked up from germline, CDR1 is MNHEY and CDR2 is SVGEGT. Trimming left V 6 bases short and J 8 bases short, with 23 bases between. The CDR3 protein is CASSRTSGSPGKQYV. As DNA, the CDR3 is TGTGCCAGCAGCCGGACCTCAGGGAGTCCGGGGAAGCAGTACGTC.

By share, this clonotype counts as large. J is TRBJ2-6 and V is TRBV10-3, with unresolved D. Germline V gene data show CDR1 as ENHRY and CDR2 as SYGVKD. The CDR3 contains 17 residues. V was cut by 2 bases and J by 0 bases, with 11 bases left in between. This CDR3 is CAISERGRSSGANVLTF. The CDR3 nucleotides read TGTGCCATCAGTGAGAGAGGACGGAGCTCTGGGGCCAACGTCCTGACTTTC.

This clonotype is medium-sized in the sample. The chain joins TRBV7-3 to TRBJ2-3, with no clear D. Germline CDR1 reads SGHTA; CDR2 reads FQGTGA. The CDR3 runs 13 residues. V shed 7 bases and J shed 1 base, with 9 bases lying between them. The CDR3 is CASKPTGTDTQYF. The CDR3 coding sequence is TGTGCCAGCAAGCCAACGGGCACAGATACGCAGTATTTT.

This clonotype counts as medium-sized. The V and J genes are TRBV2 and TRBJ1-2; D is uncertain. V lost 4 bases and J 0 bases, leaving 9 bases between the germline ends. The CDR3 is made up of 14 amino acids. Germline CDR1 is SNHLY and CDR2 is FYNNEI. The CDR3 is CASSVGITNYGYTF. The CDR3 region has the DNA TGTGCCAGCAGTGTTGGTATCACTAACTATGGCTACACCTTC.

By sample share, this clonotype is medium-sized. The rearrangement links TRBV10-3 to TRBJ1-4, with unresolved D. V lost 11 bases to trimming and J lost 5 bases, with 21 bases between them. Germline CDR1 and CDR2: ENHRY and SYGVKD. The CDR3 extends over 15 amino acids. In nucleotides, the CDR3 is TGTGCCGCGTCGGGTTCGCTTGTCGCCAATGAAAAACTGTTTTTT. Translation gives CAASGSLVANEKLFF.

This clonotype is termed large. The chain uses TRBV5-1 and TRBJ2-7; TRBD1 matches at 11 bases. CDR3 size: 17 residues. The J segment lost 2 bases and the V segment lost 3 bases, leaving 10 bases of the junction unmatched. Looked up from germline, CDR1 is SGHRS and CDR2 is YFSETQ. CDR3: CASSYWRTGGHPYEQYF. Here the CDR3 DNA reads TGCGCCAGCAGCTACTGGAGGACAGGGGGCCACCCCTACGAGCAGTACTTC.